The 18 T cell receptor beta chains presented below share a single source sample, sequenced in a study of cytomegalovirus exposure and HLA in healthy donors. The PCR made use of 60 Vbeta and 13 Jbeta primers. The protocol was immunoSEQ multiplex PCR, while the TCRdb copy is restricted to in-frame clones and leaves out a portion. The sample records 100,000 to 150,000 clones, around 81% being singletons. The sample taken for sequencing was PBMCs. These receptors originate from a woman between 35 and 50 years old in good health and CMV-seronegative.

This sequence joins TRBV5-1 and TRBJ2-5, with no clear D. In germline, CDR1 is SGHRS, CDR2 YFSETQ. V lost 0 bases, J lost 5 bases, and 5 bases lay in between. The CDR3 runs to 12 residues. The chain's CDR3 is CASSLVRETQYF. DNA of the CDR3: TGCGCCAGCAGCTTGGTTCGGGAGACCCAGTACTTC.

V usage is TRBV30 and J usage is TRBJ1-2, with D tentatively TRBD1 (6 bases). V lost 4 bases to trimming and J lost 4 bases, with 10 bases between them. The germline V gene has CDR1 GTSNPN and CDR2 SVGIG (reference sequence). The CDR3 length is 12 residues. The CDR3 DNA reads TGTGCCTGGAAAACAGGGACCTATGGCTACACCTTC. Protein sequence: CAWKTGTYGYTF. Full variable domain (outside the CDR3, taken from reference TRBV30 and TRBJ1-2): SQTIHQWPATLVQPVGSPLSLECTVEGTSNPNLYWYRQAAGRGLQLLFYSVGIGQISSEVPQNLSASRPQDRQFILSSKKLLLSDSGFYLCAWKTGTYGYTFGSGTRLTVV.

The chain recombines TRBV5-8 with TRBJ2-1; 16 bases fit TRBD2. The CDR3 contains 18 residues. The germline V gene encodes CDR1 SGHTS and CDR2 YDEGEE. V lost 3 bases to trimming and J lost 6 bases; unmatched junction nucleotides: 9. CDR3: CASSSTLGTSGGANEQFF. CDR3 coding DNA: TGTGCCAGCAGCTCAACCCTAGGGACTAGCGGGGGGGCCAATGAGCAGTTCTTC.

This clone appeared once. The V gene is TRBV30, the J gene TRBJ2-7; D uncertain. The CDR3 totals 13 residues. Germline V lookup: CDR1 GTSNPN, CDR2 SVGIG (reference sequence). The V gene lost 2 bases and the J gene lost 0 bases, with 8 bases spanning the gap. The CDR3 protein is CAWSRESSYEQYF. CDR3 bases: TGTGCCTGGAGTAGAGAGAGCTCCTACGAGCAGTACTTC.

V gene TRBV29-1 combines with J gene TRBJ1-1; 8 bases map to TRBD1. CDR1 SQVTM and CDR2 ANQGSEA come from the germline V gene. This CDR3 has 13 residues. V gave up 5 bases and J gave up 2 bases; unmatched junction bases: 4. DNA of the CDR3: TGCAGCGTTAAGTCAGGGGGCAACACTGAAGCTTTCTTT. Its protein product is CSVKSGGNTEAFF. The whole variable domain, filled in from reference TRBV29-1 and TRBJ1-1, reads SAVISQKPSRDICQRGTSLTIQCQVDSQVTMMFWYRQQPGQSLTLIATANQGSEATYESGFVIDKFPISRPNLTFSTLTVSNMSPEDSSIYLCSVKSGGNTEAFFGQGTRLTVV.

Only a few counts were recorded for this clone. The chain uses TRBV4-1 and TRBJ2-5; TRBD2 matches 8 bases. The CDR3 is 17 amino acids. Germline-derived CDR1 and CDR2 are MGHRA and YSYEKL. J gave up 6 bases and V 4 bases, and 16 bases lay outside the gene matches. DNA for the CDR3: TGCGCCAGCAGCCCTGCTGGCGGGGGGTCGGGTTTGAAGACCCAGTACTTC. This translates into CASSPAGGGSGLKTQYF.

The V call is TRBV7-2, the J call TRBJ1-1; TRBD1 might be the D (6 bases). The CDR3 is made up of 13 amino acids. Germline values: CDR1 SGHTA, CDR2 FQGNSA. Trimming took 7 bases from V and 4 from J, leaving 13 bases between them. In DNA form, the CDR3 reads TGTGCCAGCACCCTAACAGGGTCCACTGAAGCTTTCTTT. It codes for CASTLTGSTEAFF.

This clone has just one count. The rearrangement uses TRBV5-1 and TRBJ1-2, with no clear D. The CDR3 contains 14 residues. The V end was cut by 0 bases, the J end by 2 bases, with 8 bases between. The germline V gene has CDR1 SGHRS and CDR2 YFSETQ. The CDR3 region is CASSLGQKNYGYTF. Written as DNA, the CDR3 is TGCGCCAGCAGCTTGGGACAAAAAAACTATGGCTACACCTTC. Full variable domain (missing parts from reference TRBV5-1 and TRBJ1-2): KAGVTQTPRYLIKTRGQQVTLSCSPISGHRSVSWYQQTPGQGLQFLFEYFSETQRNKGNFPGRFSGRQFSNSRSEMNVSTLELGDSALYLCASSLGQKNYGYTFGSGTRLTVV.

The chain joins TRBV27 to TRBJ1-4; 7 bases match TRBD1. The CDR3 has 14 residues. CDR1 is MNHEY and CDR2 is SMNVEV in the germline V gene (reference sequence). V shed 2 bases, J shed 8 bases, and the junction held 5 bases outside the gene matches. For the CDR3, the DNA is TGTGCCAGCAGTTTAAGACAGGGCACCGAAAAACTGTTTTTT. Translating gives CASSLRQGTEKLFF.

DNA for the CDR3: TGTGCCAGCAGTGAAGCTTTGCCAGGGTGGAACTATGGCTACACCTTC. Protein: CASSEALPGWNYGYTF. The V and J genes are TRBV6-1 and TRBJ1-2; possible D gene TRBD1, 5 bases. Looked up from germline, CDR1 is MNHNS and CDR2 is SASEGT. V lost 0 bases and J 2 bases, leaving 13 bases between the germline ends. This CDR3 contains 16 residues.

The CDR3 coding sequence is TGCGCCAGCAGTGATAAGGTTCGGCCACAACGGGGTGGCTACACCTTC. It encodes CASSDKVRPQRGGYTF. V gene TRBV10-2 combines with J gene TRBJ1-2; D unresolved. With 3 bases removed from V and 7 bases from J, the gap between germline ends came to 21 bases. Germline V gene sequence: CDR1 WSHSY, CDR2 SAAADI. CDR3 length: 16 residues.

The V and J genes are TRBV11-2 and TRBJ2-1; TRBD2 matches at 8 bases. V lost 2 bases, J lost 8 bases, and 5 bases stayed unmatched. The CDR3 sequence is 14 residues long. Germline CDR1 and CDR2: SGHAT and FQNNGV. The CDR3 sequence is CASSLTGGRHEQFF. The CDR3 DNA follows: TGTGCCAGCAGCTTAACGGGGGGGCGGCATGAGCAGTTCTTC.

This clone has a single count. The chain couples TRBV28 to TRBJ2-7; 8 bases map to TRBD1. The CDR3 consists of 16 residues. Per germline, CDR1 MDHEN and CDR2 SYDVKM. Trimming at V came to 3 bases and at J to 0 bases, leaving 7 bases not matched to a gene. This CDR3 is CASSFPRQGFSYEQYF. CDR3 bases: TGTGCCAGCAGTTTCCCGAGACAGGGGTTCTCCTACGAGCAGTACTTC.

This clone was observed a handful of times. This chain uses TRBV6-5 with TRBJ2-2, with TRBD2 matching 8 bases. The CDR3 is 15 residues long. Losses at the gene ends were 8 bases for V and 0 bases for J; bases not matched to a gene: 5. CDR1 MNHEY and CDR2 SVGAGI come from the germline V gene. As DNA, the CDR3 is TGTGCCAGCTGCCGAGCGGGGGCGAACACCGGGGAGCTGTTTTTT. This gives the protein CASCRAGANTGELFF.

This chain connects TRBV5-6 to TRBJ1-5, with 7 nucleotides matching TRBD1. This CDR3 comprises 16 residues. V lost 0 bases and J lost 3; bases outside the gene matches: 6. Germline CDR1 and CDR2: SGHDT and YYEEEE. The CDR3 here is CASSLGTGQTNQPQHF. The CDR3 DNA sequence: TGTGCCAGCAGCTTGGGGACAGGACAGACCAATCAGCCCCAGCATTTT.

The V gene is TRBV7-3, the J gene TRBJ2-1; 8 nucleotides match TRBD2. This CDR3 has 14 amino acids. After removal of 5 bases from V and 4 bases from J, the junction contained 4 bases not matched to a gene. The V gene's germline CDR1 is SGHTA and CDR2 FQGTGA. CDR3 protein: CASSQGLGYNEQFF. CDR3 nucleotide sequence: TGTGCCAGCAGCCAGGGACTAGGGTACAATGAGCAGTTCTTC.

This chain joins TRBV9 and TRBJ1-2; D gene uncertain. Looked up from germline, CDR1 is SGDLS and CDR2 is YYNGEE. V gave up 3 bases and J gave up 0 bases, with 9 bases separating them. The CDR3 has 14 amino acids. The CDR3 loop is CASSGLTPNYGYTF. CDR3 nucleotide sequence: TGTGCCAGCAGCGGTCTTACACCTAACTATGGCTACACCTTC.

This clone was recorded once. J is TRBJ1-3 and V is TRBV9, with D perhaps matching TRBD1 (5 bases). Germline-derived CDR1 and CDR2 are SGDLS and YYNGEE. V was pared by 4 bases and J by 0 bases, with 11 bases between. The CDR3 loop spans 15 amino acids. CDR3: CASSPGGVSGNTIYF. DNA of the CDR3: TGTGCCAGCAGCCCCGGGGGGGTCTCTGGAAACACCATATATTTT.